These 18 T cell receptor beta chains came from one sample sequenced in a study of OX40 agonist ivuxolimab in advanced cancers. TCRdb's table, derived via immunoSEQ multiplex PCR, lists solely in-frame clones and lacks some. The sample shows tens of thousands of clones, 85% to 90% of them seen only once. Source: CD4+ or CD8+ T cells sorted from blood, taken in a trial of the OX40 agonist ivuxolimab. Receptors were obtained from an adult with an advanced solid tumor such as melanoma, head and neck, liver or kidney cancer.

This rearrangement joins TRBV18 to TRBJ2-1; D is unresolved. Germline V gene sequence: CDR1 KGHSH, CDR2 LQKENI. The CDR3 runs to 12 residues. Trimming cost V 3 bases and J 6 bases, with 6 bases left between them. The CDR3 sequence is CASSPYSNEQFF. For the CDR3, the DNA is TGTGCCAGCTCACCGTACAGCAATGAGCAGTTCTTC.

The chain combines TRBV7-9 with TRBJ2-7; no clear D gene. The CDR3 sequence is 11 residues long. V lost 4 bases to trimming and J lost 4 bases, with 5 bases between them. Germline V gives CDR1 SEHNR, CDR2 FQNEAQ (reference sequence). CDR3: CASSSFYEQYF. CDR3 sequence (DNA): TGTGCCAGCAGCTCCTTTTACGAGCAGTACTTC.

The V call is TRBV2, the J call TRBJ2-4, with unresolved D. Trimming left V 4 bases short and J 0 bases short, with 13 bases between. The CDR3 covers 16 residues. In germline, CDR1 is SNHLY, CDR2 FYNNEI. CDR3 nucleotides: TGTGCCAGCAGTGCTAGAAGATCACTAGCCAAAAACATTCAGTACTTC. It yields the protein CASSARRSLAKNIQYF.

The CDR3 is CASSQESGDGNQPQHF. The CDR3 DNA sequence: TGCGCCAGCAGCCAAGAATCCGGTGATGGCAATCAGCCCCAGCATTTT. The genes are TRBV4-1 and TRBJ1-5, with unresolved D. This CDR3 is 16 amino acids long. Germline CDR1 is MGHRA and CDR2 is YSYEKL. Trimming left V 0 bases short and J 2 bases short, with 11 bases between.

In its sample, this clone was seen once. This chain connects TRBV30 to TRBJ2-4; TRBD2 matches 8 bases. After removal of 2 bases from V and 2 bases from J, the junction contained 8 bases not matched to a gene. The germline gives CDR1 GTSNPN, CDR2 SVGIG (reference sequence). This CDR3 is built from 16 residues. The chain's CDR3 is CAWSRWREVTKNIQYF. DNA for the CDR3: TGTGCCTGGAGTCGCTGGCGGGAGGTCACCAAAAACATTCAGTACTTC.

The chain is built from TRBV6-5 and TRBJ2-2; TRBD2 agrees at 7 bases. This CDR3 comprises 12 residues. Trimming cost V 8 bases and J 8 bases; bases outside gene matches: 5. Per the germline V gene, CDR1 is MNHEY and CDR2 is SVGAGI. CDR3 nucleotides: TGTGCCAGCCGGGAGGTGTTGGGGGAGCTGTTTTTT. Its translation: CASREVLGELFF.

The J gene is TRBJ2-3, the V gene TRBV19; 12 bases are shared with TRBD2. From germline, CDR1 is LNHDA and CDR2 SQIVND (reference sequence). CDR3 length equals 16 residues. V was clipped by 4 bases and J by 5 bases; unmatched bases: 7. CDR3 residues: CASSTTSGGRGDTQYF. DNA of the CDR3: TGTGCCAGTAGTACGACTAGCGGGGGCCGGGGAGATACGCAGTATTTT.

The V and J genes are TRBV7-2 and TRBJ2-3, with D tentatively TRBD1 (5 bases). Trimming took 5 bases from V and 10 from J, leaving 13 bases between them. In germline, CDR1 is SGHTA, CDR2 FQGNSA. This CDR3 contains 12 residues. CDR3 sequence reads: CASSVDKNAQYF. Here the CDR3 DNA reads TGTGCCAGCAGCGTGGACAAAAATGCGCAGTATTTT.

CDR3 amino acids: CASSLEGPSSNQPQHF. The CDR3 bases are TGCGCCAGCAGCTTGGAAGGCCCCAGTAGCAATCAGCCCCAGCATTTT. The genes are TRBV5-1 and TRBJ1-5; D gene unclear. Per germline, CDR1 SGHRS and CDR2 YFSETQ. The CDR3 totals 16 residues. With 0 bases removed from V and 0 bases from J, the gap between germline ends came to 10 bases.

The rearrangement links TRBV6-1 to TRBJ1-1; D perhaps matches TRBD1 (6 bases). Germline CDR1 and CDR2: MNHNS and SASEGT. Trimming took off 6 bases at V and 5 bases at J, with 13 bases between the two ends. The CDR3 has 13 amino acids. The CDR3 loop reads CASRATGNTEAFF. CDR3 in DNA: TGTGCCAGCAGAGCTACAGGGAATACTGAAGCTTTCTTT.

The chain joins TRBV4-1 to TRBJ2-5, with D perhaps given as TRBD1 or TRBD2 (5 bases each). The ends were cut back, 4 bases at V and 2 bases at J, with 20 bases in the middle. Per germline, CDR1 MGHRA and CDR2 YSYEKL. The CDR3 runs to 17 residues. CDR3 sequence (DNA): TGCGCCAGCAGCCGAGTATCGGGACCGCGGGTACAAGAGACCCAGTACTTC. Translating gives CASSRVSGPRVQETQYF.

The chain has TRBV5-4 and TRBJ2-2; tentative D call: TRBD2 (7 bases). Trimming cost V 5 bases and J 6 bases, with 20 bases left between them. Germline V gene lookup returns CDR1 SGHNT and CDR2 YYREEE (reference sequence). CDR3 length equals 16 residues. The CDR3 protein is CASRDNREGWAGELFF. The CDR3 region has the DNA TGTGCCAGCAGGGACAACAGGGAGGGTTGGGCCGGGGAGCTGTTTTTT.

In its sample, this clone was seen a few times. In DNA, the CDR3 is TGTGCCAGCAGTGAGATGGACACTGAAGCTTTCTTT. This gives the protein CASSEMDTEAFF. The chain links TRBV2 to TRBJ1-1; D remains unclear. Germline CDR1 is SNHLY and CDR2 is FYNNEI. This CDR3 comprises 12 residues. Deletions cut 3 bases from V and 3 bases from J, with 5 bases between.

V is TRBV6-1 and J is TRBJ2-1, with 11 bases lining up with TRBD1. V lost 6 bases to trimming and J lost 5 bases; unmatched junction nucleotides: 3. This CDR3 contains 14 residues. CDR1 MNHNS and CDR2 SASEGT come from the germline V gene. CDR3 coding DNA: TGTGCCAGCAGCCGGGACAGGGGGGACAATGAGCAGTTCTTC. Translated, it gives CASSRDRGDNEQFF.

This rearrangement joins TRBV7-9 to TRBJ2-1; D is unresolved. Germline CDR1 SEHNR, CDR2 FQNEAQ (reference sequence). Trimming cost V 0 bases and J 3 bases, with 6 bases left between them. This CDR3 has 14 amino acids. CDR3 residues: CASSLALVYNEQFF. The CDR3 DNA sequence: TGTGCCAGCAGCTTAGCTCTGGTCTACAATGAGCAGTTCTTC.

This clone was seen a single time. The V and J genes are TRBV25-1 and TRBJ1-1; D is ambiguous. The ends were cut back, 5 bases at V and 0 bases at J, with 7 bases in the middle. Germline V gene sequence: CDR1 MGHDK, CDR2 SYGVNS. This CDR3 comprises 13 residues. The CDR3 DNA reads as TGTGCCAGCAGTCTTCAGTTGAACACTGAAGCTTTCTTT. Its protein product is CASSLQLNTEAFF.

V gene TRBV11-2 combines with J gene TRBJ1-3; D might be TRBD1 (6 bases). V was pared by 1 base and J by 0 bases, with 10 bases between. The germline gives CDR1 SGHAT, CDR2 FQNNGV. This CDR3 region has 16 residues. This CDR3 is CASSLGTGISGNTIYF. Here the CDR3 DNA reads TGTGCCAGCAGCTTAGGCACAGGGATCTCTGGAAACACCATATATTTT.

The chain couples TRBV18 to TRBJ1-3, with D unclear. Trimming removed 3 bases at V and 0 bases at J, with 12 bases between. Per the germline V gene, CDR1 is KGHSH and CDR2 is LQKENI. The CDR3 sequence is 16 residues long. CDR3 sequence: CASSPNDLSSGNTIYF. The DNA of the CDR3 is TGTGCCAGCTCACCTAACGACTTAAGCTCTGGAAACACCATATATTTT.